This T cell receptor (beta chain) was identified during a study of T cell repertoires in cytomegalovirus infection. Findings and limits, study-wide: Clonotypes of TCR beta that were HLA-C-restricted and CMV-specific dominated the ex vivo response.

TCRdb fed the reads into MiXCR, producing one record per CDR3 protein. Among around 900,000 distinct CDR3 sequences listed, roughly 31% were seen once. Germline V gene sequence: CDR1 MNHEY, CDR2 SVGEGT. The CDR3 is 13 residues long. V lost 7 bases and J lost 3, with 12 bases in between. Only a few counts were recorded for this clonotype. The antigen is not known. Material: cultured CD8+ T cells from PBMCs, obtained from culture after CMV antigen stimulation. The chain combines TRBV6-2 or TRBV6-3 with TRBJ1-1; D remains ambiguous. The clonotype comes from a human donor in good health (CMV status not recorded). Some clones in this sample may be carry-over from other donors' samples. CDR3 nucleotides: TGTGCCAGCACCCTCGTTGAGGACACTGAAGCTTTCTTT. Translation: CASTLVEDTEAFF.